This T cell receptor (beta chain) was identified in a study of early T cells in non-severe SARS-CoV-2 infection. Whole-study context: Sequencing was performed on bulk RNA from unsorted whole blood, leaving chains unpaired.

Attachment of unique molecular identifiers was made to individual cDNA molecules. Each CDR3 protein gets one entry after TCRdb re-called the 5' RACE reads with MiXCR. This sample yields about 48,000 distinct CDR3 sequences, of which 7.7% are seen a single time; around 6.1% belongs to the top ten. The germline V and J ends were trimmed by 5 bases and 0 bases, with 14 bases remaining between them. Germline CDR1 and CDR2: SEHNR and FQNEAQ (reference sequence). This CDR3 has 16 amino acids. Sequencing input: whole blood. The gene calls are TRBV7-9 and TRBJ2-1, with D unresolved. This clonotype was sampled from an adult who was a healthcare worker with PCR-confirmed SARS-CoV-2 infection or an uninfected control (not recorded which). In nucleotides, the CDR3 is TGTGCCAGCAGCCCTAGAAACTCCAGCTCCTACAATGAGCAGTTCTTC. It codes for CASSPRNSSSYNEQFF.